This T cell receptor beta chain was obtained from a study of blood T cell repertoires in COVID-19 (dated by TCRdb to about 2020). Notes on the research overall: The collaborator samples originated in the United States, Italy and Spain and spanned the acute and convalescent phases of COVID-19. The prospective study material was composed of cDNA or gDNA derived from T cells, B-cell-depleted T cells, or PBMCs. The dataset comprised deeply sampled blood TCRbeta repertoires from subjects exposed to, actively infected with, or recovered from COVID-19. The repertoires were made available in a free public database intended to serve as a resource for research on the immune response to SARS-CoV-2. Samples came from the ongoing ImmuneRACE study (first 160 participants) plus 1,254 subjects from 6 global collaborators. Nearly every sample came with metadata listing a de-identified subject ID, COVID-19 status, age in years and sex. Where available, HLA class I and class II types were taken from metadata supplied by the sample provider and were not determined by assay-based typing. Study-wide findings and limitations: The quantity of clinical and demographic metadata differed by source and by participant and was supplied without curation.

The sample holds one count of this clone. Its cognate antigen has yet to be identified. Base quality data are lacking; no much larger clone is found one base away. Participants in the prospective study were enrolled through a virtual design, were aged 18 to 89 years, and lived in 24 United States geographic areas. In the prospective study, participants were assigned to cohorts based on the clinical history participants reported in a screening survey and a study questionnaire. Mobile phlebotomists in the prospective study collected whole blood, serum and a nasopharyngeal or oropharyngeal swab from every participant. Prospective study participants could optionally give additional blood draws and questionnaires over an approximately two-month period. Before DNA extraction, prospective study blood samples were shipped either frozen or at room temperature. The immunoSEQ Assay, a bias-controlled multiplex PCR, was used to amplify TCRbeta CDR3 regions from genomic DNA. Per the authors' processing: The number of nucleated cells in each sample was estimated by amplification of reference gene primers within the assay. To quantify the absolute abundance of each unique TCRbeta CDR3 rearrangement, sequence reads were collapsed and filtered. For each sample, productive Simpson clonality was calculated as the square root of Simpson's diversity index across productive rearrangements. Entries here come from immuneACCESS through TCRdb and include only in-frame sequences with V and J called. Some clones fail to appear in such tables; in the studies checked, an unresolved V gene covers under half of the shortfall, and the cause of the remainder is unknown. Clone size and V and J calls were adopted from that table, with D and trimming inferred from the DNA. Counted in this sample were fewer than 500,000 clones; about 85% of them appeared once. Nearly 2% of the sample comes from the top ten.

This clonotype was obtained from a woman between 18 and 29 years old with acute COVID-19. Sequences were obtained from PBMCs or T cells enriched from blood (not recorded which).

The CDR3 protein sequence reads: CASSQDRKGPTATQYF. The DNA sequence is as follows: TGCGCCAGCAGCCAAGATCGTAAGGGGCCCACGGCGACCCAGTACTTC. The rearranged segments are TRBV4-1 and TRBJ2-5; the D region possibly corresponds to TRBD1 (5 bases align). Trimming costs V 0 bases and J 7 bases, and their ends lie 18 bases apart. The CDR3 measures 16 amino acids from cysteine to phenylalanine. Only the CDR3 region is kept as DNA, spanning 48 bases read in frame from base 1. Looking up the germline V gene yields CDR1 MGHRA and CDR2 YSYEKL.